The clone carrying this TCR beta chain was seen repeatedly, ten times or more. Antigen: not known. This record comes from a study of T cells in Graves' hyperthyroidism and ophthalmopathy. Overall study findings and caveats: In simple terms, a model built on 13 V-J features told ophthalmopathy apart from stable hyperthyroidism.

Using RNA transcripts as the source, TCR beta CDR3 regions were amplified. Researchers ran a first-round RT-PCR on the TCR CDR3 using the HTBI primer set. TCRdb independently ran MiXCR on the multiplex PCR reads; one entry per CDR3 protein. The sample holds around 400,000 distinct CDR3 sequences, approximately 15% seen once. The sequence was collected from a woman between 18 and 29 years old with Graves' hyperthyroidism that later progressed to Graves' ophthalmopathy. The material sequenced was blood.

CDR3: CASSFEGGTEAFF. The CDR3 nucleotides read TGTGCCAGCAGCTTCGAGGGAGGCACTGAAGCTTTCTTT. V gene TRBV7-3 combines with J gene TRBJ1-1; D is undetermined. V lost 3 bases to trimming and J lost 4 bases, with 9 bases between them. The CDR3 spans 13 residues. Germline values: CDR1 SGHTA, CDR2 FQGTGA.